This T cell receptor beta chain came from a study of cytomegalovirus exposure and HLA in healthy donors. Broader study findings: An analysis done earlier found most TCR beta V segments productive about 90% or about 30% of the time.

V lost 1 base and J 4 bases, leaving 10 bases between the germline ends. The CDR3 is 14 amino acids. Germline assignment: CDR1 SGHAT and CDR2 FQNNGV. Nominal health characterized the donors when sampled, though unrecorded immune exposures were likely. A note on this clone: The antigen is not known.

The PCR made use of 60 Vbeta and 13 Jbeta primers. The table came from immunoSEQ multiplex PCR; TCRdb's copy has only in-frame clones and leaves some out. The data hold a few hundred thousand clones, with approximately 80% observed a single time. This clonotype originated in a man aged 25-40 years in good health and CMV-seronegative. The rearrangement uses TRBV11-2 and TRBJ1-2, with D possibly being TRBD1 (6 bases). The sample comprised PBMCs. DNA for the CDR3: TGTGCCAGCAGCTTAGTTTCAGGGGCCTATGGCTACACCTTC. This encodes CASSLVSGAYGYTF.